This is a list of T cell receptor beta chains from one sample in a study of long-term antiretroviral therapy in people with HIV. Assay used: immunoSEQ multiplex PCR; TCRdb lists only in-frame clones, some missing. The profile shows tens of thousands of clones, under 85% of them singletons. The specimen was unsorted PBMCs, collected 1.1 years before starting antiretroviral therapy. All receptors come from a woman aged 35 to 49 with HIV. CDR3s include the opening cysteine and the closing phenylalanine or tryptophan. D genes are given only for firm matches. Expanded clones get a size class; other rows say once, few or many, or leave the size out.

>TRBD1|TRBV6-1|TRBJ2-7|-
CASSGLGTGMSHEQYF
TGTGCCAGCAGTGGGCTCGGGACAGGGATGTCGCACGAGCAGTACTTC
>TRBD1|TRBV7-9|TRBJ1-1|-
CASSRQGADTEAFF
TGTGCCAGCAGCCGACAGGGCGCGGACACTGAAGCTTTCTTT
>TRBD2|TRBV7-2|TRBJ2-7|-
CASSRYSGSSYEQYF
TGTGCCAGCAGCAGATATAGCGGGAGTTCCTACGAGCAGTACTTC
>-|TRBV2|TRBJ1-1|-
CASSAGTEAFF
TGTGCCAGCAGTGCGGGCACTGAAGCTTTCTTT
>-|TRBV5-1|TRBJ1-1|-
CASSLGYQGYTEAFF
TGCGCCAGCAGCTTGGGTTATCAGGGGTACACTGAAGCTTTCTTT
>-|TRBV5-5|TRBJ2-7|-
CASSYGGYEQYF
TGTGCCAGCAGCTACGGCGGCTACGAGCAGTACTTC
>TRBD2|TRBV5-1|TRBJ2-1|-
CASSLEGSGGFNEQFF
TGCGCCAGCAGCTTGGAAGGTAGCGGGGGGTTCAATGAGCAGTTCTTC
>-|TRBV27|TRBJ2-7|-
CASSLLAYPTHEQYF
TGTGCCAGCAGTTTATTGGCCTACCCCACCCACGAGCAGTACTTC
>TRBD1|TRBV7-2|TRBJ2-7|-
CASSLDRTSVEQYF
TGTGCCAGCAGCTTGGACAGGACCTCCGTCGAGCAGTACTTC
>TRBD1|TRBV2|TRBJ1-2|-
CASRLGTGGYTF
TGTGCCAGCAGACTCGGGACAGGGGGCTACACCTTC
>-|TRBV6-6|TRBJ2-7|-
CASRRGQNEQYF
TGTGCCAGCAGACGCGGACAGAACGAGCAGTACTTC
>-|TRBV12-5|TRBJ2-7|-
CASSLIPWDEQYF
TGTGCTAGTTCCTTGATACCGTGGGACGAGCAGTACTTC
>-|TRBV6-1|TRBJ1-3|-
CASSGSDDSGNTIYF
TGTGCCAGCAGTGGTAGCGACGACTCTGGAAACACCATATATTTT
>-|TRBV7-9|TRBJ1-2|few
CASSLGVGDGYTF
TGTGCCAGCAGCTTGGGCGTCGGCGATGGCTACACCTTC
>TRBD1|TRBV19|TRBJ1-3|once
CASIDRTGGESGNTIYF
TGTGCCAGTATCGACAGGACAGGGGGCGAATCTGGAAACACCATATATTTT
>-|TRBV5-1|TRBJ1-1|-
CASTTAGDTEAFF
TGCGCCAGCACCACCGCAGGGGACACTGAAGCTTTCTTT
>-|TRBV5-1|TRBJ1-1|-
CASLAQGGDTEAFF
TGCGCCAGCCTGGCCCAGGGCGGGGACACTGAAGCTTTCTTT
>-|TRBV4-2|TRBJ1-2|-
CASSQGGGAGYGYTF
TGTGCCAGCAGCCAAGGAGGGGGGGCCGGCTATGGCTACACCTTC
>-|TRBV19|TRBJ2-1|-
CASSTSWTKAPNEQFF
TGTGCCAGTAGTACTAGTTGGACTAAGGCCCCCAATGAGCAGTTCTTC
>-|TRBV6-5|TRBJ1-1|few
CASRPGLNTEAFF
TGTGCCAGCAGGCCGGGACTGAACACTGAAGCTTTCTTT
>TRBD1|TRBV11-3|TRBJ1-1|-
CASSPGGSNTEAFF
TGTGCCAGCAGCCCAGGGGGCAGCAACACTGAAGCTTTCTTT
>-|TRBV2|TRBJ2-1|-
CATSTANEQFF
TGTGCCACCTCTACGGCCAATGAGCAGTTCTTC
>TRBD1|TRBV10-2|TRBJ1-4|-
CASRGDRSNEKLFF
TGCGCCAGCAGGGGGGACAGGAGTAATGAAAAACTGTTTTTT
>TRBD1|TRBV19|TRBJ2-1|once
CASRDRVRYNEQFF
TGTGCCAGTAGGGACAGGGTTAGATACAATGAGCAGTTCTTC
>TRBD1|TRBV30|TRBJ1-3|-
CAWSPQGAPGNTIYF
TGTGCCTGGAGTCCGCAGGGGGCTCCTGGAAACACCATATATTTT
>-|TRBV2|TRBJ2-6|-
CASSAGGGISGANVLTF
TGTGCCAGCAGTGCCGGAGGCGGAATCTCTGGGGCCAACGTCCTGACTTTC
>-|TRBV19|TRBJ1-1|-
CASSIGRTEAFF
TGTGCCAGTAGTATCGGCAGGACTGAAGCTTTCTTT
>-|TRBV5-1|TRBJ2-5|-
CASSGQQETQYF
TGCGCCAGCAGTGGACAGCAAGAGACCCAGTACTTC
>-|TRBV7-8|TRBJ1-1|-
CASSLSIDTSKRNTEAFF
TGTGCCAGCAGCTTATCCATTGACACCTCTAAAAGGAACACTGAAGCTTTCTTT
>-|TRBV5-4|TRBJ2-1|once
CASSLGGVTSSYNEQFF
TGTGCCAGCAGCTTGGGGGGGGTGACTAGCTCCTACAATGAGCAGTTCTTC
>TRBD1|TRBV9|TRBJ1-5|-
CASSAGGGQYSNQPQHF
TGTGCCAGCAGCGCGGGGGGGGGACAGTATAGCAATCAGCCCCAGCATTTT
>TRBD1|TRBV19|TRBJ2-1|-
CASSIRRGLDYNEQFF
TGTGCCAGTAGTATTCGCAGGGGGCTAGATTACAATGAGCAGTTCTTC
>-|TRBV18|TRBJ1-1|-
CASSPPIRGDVTEAFF
TGTGCCAGCTCCCCTCCGATTCGGGGCGATGTTACTGAAGCTTTCTTT
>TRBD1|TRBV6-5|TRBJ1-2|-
CASRTTGLGYGYTF
TGTGCCAGCAGGACGACAGGGTTGGGGTATGGCTACACCTTC
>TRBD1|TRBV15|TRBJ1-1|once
CATSRETGANTAFF
TGTGCCACCAGCAGAGAGACAGGGGCAAACACGGCTTTCTTT
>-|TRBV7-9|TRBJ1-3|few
CASSLIPENTIYF
TGTGCCAGCAGCTTAATCCCCGAAAACACCATATATTTT
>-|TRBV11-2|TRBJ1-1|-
CASRAGLNTEAFF
TGTGCCAGCCGGGCAGGGCTCAACACTGAAGCTTTCTTT
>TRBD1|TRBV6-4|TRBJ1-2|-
CASGTGSGYTF
TGTGCCAGCGGGACAGGATCTGGCTACACCTTC
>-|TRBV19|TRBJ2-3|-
CATQAANRPTAGYTGQYF
TGTGCCACCCAAGCCGCCAACAGGCCGACTGCAGGCTATACGGGGCAGTATTTT
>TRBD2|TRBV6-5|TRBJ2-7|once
CASSYGTSGRYEQYF
TGTGCCAGCAGTTACGGGACTAGCGGACGGTACGAGCAGTACTTC
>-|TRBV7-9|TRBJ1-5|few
CASSWENQPQHF
TGTGCCAGCAGCTGGGAGAATCAGCCCCAGCATTTT
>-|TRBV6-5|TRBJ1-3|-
CASSYGGGNTIYF
TGTGCCAGCAGTTACGGGGGTGGAAACACCATATATTTT
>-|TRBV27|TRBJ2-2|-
CASSATVNGELFF
TGTGCCAGCAGTGCGACAGTCAACGGGGAGCTGTTTTTT
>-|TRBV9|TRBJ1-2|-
CASSVGTGNYGYTF
TGTGCCAGCAGCGTAGGAACAGGGAACTATGGCTACACCTTC
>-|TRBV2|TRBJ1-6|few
CASSERGGDSPLHF
TGTGCCAGCAGTGAACGAGGGGGGGATTCACCCCTCCACTTT
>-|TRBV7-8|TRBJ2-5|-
CASSWAETQYF
TGTGCCAGCAGCTGGGCCGAGACCCAGTACTTC
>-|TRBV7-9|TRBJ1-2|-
CASSLGVAGYYGYTF
TGTGCCAGCAGCTTAGGAGTGGCAGGCTACTATGGCTACACCTTC
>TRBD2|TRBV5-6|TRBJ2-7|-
CASSLFRTSGYYEQYF
TGTGCCAGCAGCTTGTTTCGGACTAGCGGGTACTACGAGCAGTACTTC
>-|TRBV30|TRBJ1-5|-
CAWSVRGNRNQPQHF
TGTGCCTGGAGTGTACGGGGGAATCGCAATCAGCCCCAGCATTTT
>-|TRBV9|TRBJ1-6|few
CASSVGGFGNSPLHF
TGTGCCAGCAGCGTTGGAGGGTTCGGTAATTCACCCCTCCACTTT
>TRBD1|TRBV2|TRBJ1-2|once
CATRTGYGYTF
TGTGCCACCAGGACAGGCTATGGCTACACCTTC
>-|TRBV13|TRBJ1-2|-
CASSLVYEENYGYTF
TGTGCCAGCAGCTTAGTGTATGAGGAAAACTATGGCTACACCTTC
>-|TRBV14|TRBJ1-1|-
CASSQEARAGSGFTEAFF
TGTGCCAGCAGCCAAGAGGCCCGGGCAGGGTCAGGGTTCACTGAAGCTTTCTTT